A single sample is the source of the 24 T cell receptor beta chains below, sequenced in a study of control samples from healthy donors and cancer patients. TCRdb's table, derived via immunoSEQ multiplex PCR, lists solely in-frame clones and lacks some. The data hold about 89,000 clones, with 86% observed a single time. Sample: blood. The receptor source for this set is a man aged 25-45 years in good health.

CDR3 sequence (DNA): TGTGCCAGCAGCAAACCGCACACTGAAGCTTTCTTT. It yields the protein CASSKPHTEAFF. The V gene is TRBV21-1, the J gene TRBJ1-1. TRBV21-1 is a pseudogene segment. This CDR3 comprises 12 residues.

This clone was recorded at least ten times. The chain has TRBV5-6 and TRBJ1-2; D is ambiguous. V lost 4 bases and J lost 5, with 12 bases in between. The CDR3 sequence is 13 residues long. CDR1 and CDR2 (germline): SGHDT, YYEEEE. As DNA, the CDR3 is TGTGCCAGCAGCCGACAAGTTTCGTATGGCTACACCTTC. It is translated as CASSRQVSYGYTF. The whole variable domain, filled in from reference TRBV5-6 and TRBJ1-2, reads DAGVTQSPTHLIKTRGQQVTLRCSPKSGHDTVSWYQQALGQGPQFIFQYYEEEERQRGNFPDRFSGHQFPNYSSELNVNALLLGDSALYLCASSRQVSYGYTFGSGTRLTVV.

The chain employs TRBV19 and TRBJ1-2; TRBD1 matches 9 bases. The CDR3 loop spans 14 amino acids. The V segment lost 2 bases and the J segment 6 bases; nucleotides outside the gene matches: 4. In germline, CDR1 is LNHDA, CDR2 SQIVND (reference sequence). CDR3 in DNA: TGTGCCAGTAGTATACGGACAGGGGTACATGGCTACACCTTC. Protein: CASSIRTGVHGYTF.

The genes are TRBV21-1 and TRBJ1-5. TRBV21-1 is an annotated pseudogene. The CDR3 consists of 18 residues. CDR3 amino acids: CASSKERQVDYSNQPQHF. CDR3 sequence (DNA): TGTGCCAGCAGCAAAGAGCGTCAGGTGGATTATAGCAATCAGCCCCAGCATTTT.

The rearrangement links TRBV5-1 to TRBJ2-3, with a tentative D call TRBD1 (6 bases). Germline V gene data show CDR1 as SGHRS and CDR2 as YFSETQ. Trimming removed 3 bases from V and 3 bases from J, with 20 bases in between. This CDR3 is 17 amino acids long. CDR3: CASSSGNRVSVTDTQYF. The CDR3 DNA reads TGCGCCAGCAGCTCTGGGAACAGGGTTTCGGTAACAGATACGCAGTATTTT.

V and J are TRBV18 and TRBJ2-2; D is unresolved. CDR3 length: 17 residues. V was trimmed by 2 bases and J by 5 bases, leaving 18 bases between them. In germline, CDR1 is KGHSH, CDR2 LQKENI. CDR3 DNA sequence: TGTGCCAGCTCACCAATCGGTCCGAACACCGAAACCGGGGAGCTGTTTTTT. Translating it yields CASSPIGPNTETGELFF.

V is TRBV5-1 and J is TRBJ1-1; the D gene is possibly TRBD1 (6 bases). Deletions cut 0 bases from V and 0 bases from J, with 6 bases between. CDR1 SGHRS and CDR2 YFSETQ come from the germline V gene. The CDR3 covers 14 residues. CDR3: CASSLDRVNTEAFF. The CDR3 bases are TGCGCCAGCAGCTTGGACAGGGTGAACACTGAAGCTTTCTTT.

This chain connects TRBV5-1 to TRBJ2-7; D remains ambiguous. The germline CDR1 and CDR2 sequences are SGHRS and YFSETQ. Trimming stripped 5 bases from V and 0 bases from J, with 12 bases between. CDR3 length: 14 amino acids. The CDR3 DNA reads as TGCGCCAGCAGGCGGATGCCGAGCTCCTACGAGCAGTACGTC. This sequence encodes CASRRMPSSYEQYV.

The chain combines TRBV27 with TRBJ2-1, with 10 nucleotides matching TRBD2. From germline, CDR1 is MNHEY and CDR2 SMNVEV (reference sequence). This CDR3 region has 15 residues. V shed 2 bases, J shed 10 bases, and the junction held 8 bases outside the gene matches. The CDR3 DNA is TGTGCCAGCAGTTTAGGAGCGGGGGGGCCGGGAGAGCAGTTCTTC. Translated, it gives CASSLGAGGPGEQFF.

The chain employs TRBV24-1 and TRBJ2-2; 7 nucleotides align to TRBD1. Germline CDR1 and CDR2: KGHDR and SFDVKD. V shed 5 bases and J 4 bases; nucleotides not matched to a gene: 18. CDR3 size: 19 residues. This chain's CDR3 is CATSGVRSTGAVGTGELFF. CDR3 sequence (DNA): TGTGCCACCAGTGGGGTGCGTAGTACAGGGGCGGTAGGCACCGGGGAGCTGTTTTTT.

The V gene is TRBV5-1, the J gene TRBJ1-2; TRBD1 aligns across 7 bases. Germline V gives CDR1 SGHRS, CDR2 YFSETQ. J was trimmed by 7 bases and V by 4 bases; bases with no gene match: 16. The CDR3 runs to 16 residues. This chain's CDR3 is CASSLGDIGGLIGYTF. In DNA, the CDR3 is TGCGCCAGCAGCCTGGGGGACATAGGGGGCCTTATTGGCTACACCTTC.

This chain connects TRBV3-1 (or the pseudogene TRBV3-2) to TRBJ1-3; D unresolved. Trimming left V 4 bases short and J 4 bases short, with 14 bases between. Looked up from germline, CDR1 is LGHDT and CDR2 is YNNKEL (reference sequence). This CDR3 has 15 residues. The CDR3 DNA is TGTGCCAGCAGCCCGAGGTCGTCGGGAGGAAACACCATATATTTT. It yields the protein CASSPRSSGGNTIYF.

The chain recombines TRBV28 with TRBJ1-6, with TRBD1 as a possible D gene (6 bases). Trimming shortened V by 4 bases and J by 0 bases, and 10 bases separated the two germline ends. The germline gives CDR1 MDHEN, CDR2 SYDVKM. The CDR3 has 16 amino acids. Here the CDR3 reads CASSWGPLSYNSPLHF. CDR3 nucleotides: TGTGCCAGCAGTTGGGGGCCCCTCTCCTATAATTCACCCCTCCACTTT. The full variable domain, its missing parts supplied by reference TRBV28 and TRBJ1-6, is DVKVTQSSRYLVKRTGEKVFLECVQDMDHENMFWYRQDPGLGLRLIYFSYDVKMKEKGDIPEGYSVSREKKERFSLILESASTNQTSMYLCASSWGPLSYNSPLHFGNGTRLTVT.

This clone has only a few counts. The chain combines TRBV30 with TRBJ2-2; D is undetermined. The CDR3 covers 13 residues. Germline CDR1 GTSNPN, CDR2 SVGIG (reference sequence). V was pared by 0 bases and J by 8 bases, with 10 bases between. The CDR3 protein is CAWSVPVSGELFF. DNA of the CDR3: TGTGCCTGGAGTGTCCCCGTATCGGGGGAGCTGTTTTTT.

This clone was seen once. The chain joins TRBV19 to TRBJ2-7, with D perhaps matching TRBD1 or TRBD2 (5 bases each). Germline-derived CDR1 and CDR2 are LNHDA and SQIVND (reference sequence). The CDR3 is 12 residues long. V shed 8 bases and J shed 2 bases, with 10 bases lying between them. CDR3 protein: CASRDGAYEQYF. The DNA for the CDR3 is TGTGCCAGTCGGGACGGAGCCTACGAGCAGTACTTC.

This chain links TRBV5-1 with TRBJ2-3; 13 bases agree with TRBD2. The CDR3 has 16 residues. Germline-derived CDR1 and CDR2 are SGHRS and YFSETQ. V shed 4 bases and J 3 bases; nucleotides not matched to a gene: 5. The CDR3 spells CASSPGLAGRTDTQYF. The CDR3 nucleotides read TGCGCCAGCAGCCCGGGACTAGCGGGGCGGACAGATACGCAGTATTTT.

This clone has only one observation. The CDR3 protein is CASSYRAGELFF. In DNA, the CDR3 is TGTGCCAGCAGTTATAGGGCCGGGGAGCTGTTTTTT. The chain carries TRBV6-2 or TRBV6-3 and TRBJ2-2; D not certain. The V end lost 3 bases, the J end lost 6 bases, and 5 bases lay between the germline ends. Germline V CDR1 and CDR2: MNHEY, SVGEGT. The CDR3 loop spans 12 amino acids.

This sequence joins TRBV9 and TRBJ2-7; TRBD1 might be the D (6 bases). Germline-derived CDR1 and CDR2 are SGDLS and YYNGEE. This CDR3 has 14 residues. Trimming removed 3 bases at V and 0 bases at J, with 10 bases between. CDR3 nucleotide sequence: TGTGCCAGCAGCGGCCGGGACACCTCCTACGAGCAGTACTTC. It is translated as CASSGRDTSYEQYF.

V gene TRBV2 combines with J gene TRBJ2-7; TRBD1 is a possible D gene (5 bases). With 5 bases removed from V and 2 bases from J, the gap between germline ends came to 13 bases. CDR1 and CDR2 (germline): SNHLY, FYNNEI. The CDR3 totals 14 residues. The CDR3 loop is CASSRTPEAYEQYF. The CDR3 DNA reads TGTGCCAGCAGTAGGACACCGGAAGCCTACGAGCAGTACTTC.

V gene TRBV19 combines with J gene TRBJ2-3, with D perhaps matching TRBD1 or TRBD2 (5 bases each). The V and J ends lost 2 bases and 5 bases respectively, with 14 bases between them. CDR1 and CDR2 (germline): LNHDA, SQIVND (reference sequence). The CDR3 is made up of 15 amino acids. Written as DNA, the CDR3 is TGTGCCAGTAGTATAAGGGGACGGCCACAAGATACGCAGTATTTT. It yields the protein CASSIRGRPQDTQYF. Filled out from reference TRBV19 and TRBJ2-3, the complete variable domain reads DGGITQSPKYLFRKEGQNVTLSCEQNLNHDAMYWYRQDPGQGLRLIYYSQIVNDFQKGDIAEGYSVSREKKESFPLTVTSAQKNPTAFYLCASSIRGRPQDTQYFGPGTRLTVL.

The CDR3 reads CASSGLALDYEQYF. DNA for the CDR3: TGCGCCAGCTCGGGACTAGCGTTAGACTACGAGCAGTACTTC. V is TRBV5-1 and J is TRBJ2-7; 10 bases are a match to TRBD2. The CDR3 extends over 14 amino acids. Germline loops: CDR1 SGHRS, CDR2 YFSETQ. Trimming at V came to 7 bases and at J to 3 bases, leaving 7 bases not matched to a gene. The variable domain in full, with the rest retrieved from reference TRBV5-1 and TRBJ2-7, is KAGVTQTPRYLIKTRGQQVTLSCSPISGHRSVSWYQQTPGQGLQFLFEYFSETQRNKGNFPGRFSGRQFSNSRSEMNVSTLELGDSALYLCASSGLALDYEQYFGPGTRLTVT.

This clone was recorded a few times. V usage is TRBV7-9 and J usage is TRBJ2-7; a possible D gene is TRBD1 (6 bases). The V gene's germline CDR1 is SEHNR and CDR2 FQNEAQ (reference sequence). The CDR3 has 15 amino acids. V was cut by 3 bases and J by 4 bases, with 16 bases left in between. CDR3 residues: CASSFGEQGRYEQYV. The DNA of the CDR3 is TGTGCCAGCAGCTTCGGGGAACAGGGAAGGTACGAGCAGTACGTC.

The chain couples TRBV9 to TRBJ2-5; TRBD2 matches 7 bases. Trimming removed 0 bases from V and 1 base from J; junction bases left unmatched: 6. Germline V CDR1 and CDR2: SGDLS, YYNGEE. CDR3 length: 16 amino acids. The CDR3, as DNA: TGTGCCAGCAGCGTAGAAAGCGGGGCCCTCCAAGAGACCCAGTACTTC. As protein: CASSVESGALQETQYF.

This clone was found a few times. The V and J genes are TRBV10-2 and TRBJ1-1, with D hard to call. In germline, CDR1 is WSHSY, CDR2 SAAADI. With 3 bases removed from V and 3 bases from J, the gap between germline ends came to 8 bases. This CDR3 has 13 amino acids. CDR3: CASSELLYTEAFF. The CDR3 nucleotides are TGCGCCAGCAGTGAACTCCTTTACACTGAAGCTTTCTTT.